Sequencing of this T cell receptor beta chain was carried out in a study of shared clonotypes between healthy human individuals. Study-wide points: Represented genetic and exposure-history diversity was restricted by having few donors.

The repertoire was sequenced with immunoSEQ multiplex PCR; TCRdb's copy has only in-frame clones and lacks some. This repertoire shows around 2.1 million clones, approximately 94% found once; its top ten account for roughly 1.7%. Turning to this clone: Its matching antigen is unknown.

Germline V gives CDR1 LNHDA, CDR2 SQIVND (reference sequence). The germline V and J ends were trimmed by 4 bases and 4 bases, with 8 bases remaining between them. CDR3 size: 13 residues. Positive CCR7 selection of CD45RO-negative cells yielded the naive CD8 cells, and terminally differentiated effector memory CD45RA+ cells were excluded. V is TRBV19 and J is TRBJ1-5; D unresolved. Material: naive CD8+ T cells from PBMCs. The receptor's source is a man aged 18 to 29 in good health. Some clones in this sample may be carry-over from other donors' samples. This chain's CDR3 is CASSKRPNQPQHF. DNA for the CDR3: TGTGCCAGTAGTAAACGCCCGAATCAGCCCCAGCATTTT.